This paragraph covers one TCR beta chain sequence. Original processing notes: Counts of nucleated cells, estimated from reference gene primer amplification, were obtained. Clones were sequenced by immunoSEQ multiplex PCR, and TCRdb holds only the in-frame ones, with some missing. V, J and clone size were drawn from that table, and D and trimming were deduced from the DNA. The sample consists of roughly 200,000 clones, about four fifths of them appearing once. This record belongs to a study of blood T cell repertoires in COVID-19. Background on the study: COVID-19 samples from acute and convalescent phases originated in the United States, Italy and Spain. PBMCs, B-cell-depleted T cells, or T cells provided the cDNA or gDNA that made up the material.

With V trimmed by 2 bases and J by 4 bases, 17 bases remained unmatched. CDR1 is SGHTA and CDR2 is FQGTGA in the germline V gene. The CDR3 is 21 amino acids. Sequencing input: peripheral blood. The receptor comes from a woman aged 65 to 85 with active or convalescent COVID-19. The chain uses TRBV7-3 and TRBJ2-1, with 13 bases aligning to TRBD2. The CDR3 bases are TGTGCCAGCAGCTTATACAGGGGGCGAGGAGGGACTAGCGGGAAGTACAATGAGCAGTTCTTC. Its translation: CASSLYRGRGGTSGKYNEQFF.